This T cell receptor beta chain was captured by sequencing in a study of regulatory and conventional T cells in RAG deficiency (dated by TCRdb to about 2017). The study in broad terms: High-throughput TCR beta sequencing was used to compare the diversity and composition of the Treg, conventional CD4+ and CD8+ T cell repertoires of RAG-deficient patients with those of healthy controls. Study-wide conclusions, independent of this receptor: Compared with control T-cell subpopulations, RAG-deficient patients had much lower Shannon entropy and higher Simpson indices. In Omenn syndrome and CID/AS patients compared with controls, approximately 98-fold fewer unique TCR beta sequences were detected from Treg cells, versus around 9.5-fold fewer for other subsets. All patient T-cell subsets had shorter CDR3 lengths; Omenn syndrome patients showed >75% Treg-Tconv repertoire overlap at nucleotide and amino acid level. Some T-cell subset analyses were not done for some subjects. Rather than being bona fide Treg cells, the sorted CD25-high CD127-low cells in Omenn syndrome patients may represent peripherally activated cells.

This clone has more than one count but fewer than ten. No cognate antigen has been identified for it. No per-base quality is available; no much larger clone lies one base away. Libraries were built with the immunoSEQ multiplex PCR assay. Genomic DNA from the sorted T-cell subsets was used to amplify rearranged TCR beta chain products, which were then sequenced. From the authors' description of their analysis: Repertoire diversity of productive TCR beta rearrangements was quantified using Shannon entropy and Simpson indices. Clonal expansion was assessed by the summed frequency of the 100 most abundant productive TCR beta clonotypes among total reads. The TRB repertoires were evaluated with a self-reactivity index based on amino acid usage at CDR3beta positions 6 and 7. Two-way ANOVA was applied to the repertoire analyses, whereas Student t or Mann-Whitney tests were applied to the flow cytometric analyses. Sourced from immuneACCESS, this table was stored by TCRdb with only in-frame sequences that have V and J called. A share of the clones is absent; for the studies checked, an unresolved V gene accounts for under half, and the remainder has no known explanation. D and trimming were read from the DNA, whereas the V and J calls and clone size are those reported in that table. The sample has tens of thousands of clones on record, just over 90% of them singletons. Approximately 0.82% of the sample lies in the top ten.

The germline V gene provides CDR1 MNHEY and CDR2 SVGAGI. There are 16 amino acids in the CDR3, from cysteine to phenylalanine inclusive. The only DNA kept is the CDR3, 48 bases in frame from the first base. Trimming at the junction amounts to 4 bases on V and 2 bases on J, and the germline ends lie 14 bases apart. Before genomic DNA was extracted, regulatory T cells were isolated from blood as CD4+CD25-high CD127-low cells. Several healthy control donors served as the comparison group for repertoire analyses. This same sample was also part of a study on regulatory T cells. The second study's authors report: The multiplex PCR relied on 52 forward TRBV primers and 13 reverse TRBJ primers, and amplification bias was corrected through assay-based and computational methods. Restricted unique TRB V-J pairs and skewed V and J gene usage were observed in patient repertoires, most markedly in regulatory T cells. T-cell receptor beta repertoires of sorted regulatory, conventional CD4+ and CD8+ T cells were compared between CD3G-deficient patients and healthy controls. Ficoll density separation was used to isolate peripheral blood mononuclear cells. Within the immunoSEQ assay, multiplex PCR amplified rearranged TRB loci from genomic DNA. An Illumina HiSeq platform was used to sequence the TRB amplicons. Raw sequences were error-filtered and aligned to reference gene sequences by custom algorithms and were subsequently analyzed with the immunoSEQ online tools. Frequencies of productive and nonproductive TRB rearrangements were evaluated among both unique and total sequences. Group comparisons used t tests, Mann-Whitney tests or two-way ANOVA run in Prism software.

The rearranged chain carries TRBV6-5 and TRBJ2-2; the D assignment is uncertain and may be TRBD1 or TRBD2, with 5 bases supporting each. This sequence was found in a human donor in good health. The material sequenced was Tregs sorted from blood. The CDR3 protein: CASSFSGTDNTGELFF. Here is the DNA: TGTGCCAGCAGTTTTTCTGGGACGGATAACACCGGGGAGCTGTTTTTT.